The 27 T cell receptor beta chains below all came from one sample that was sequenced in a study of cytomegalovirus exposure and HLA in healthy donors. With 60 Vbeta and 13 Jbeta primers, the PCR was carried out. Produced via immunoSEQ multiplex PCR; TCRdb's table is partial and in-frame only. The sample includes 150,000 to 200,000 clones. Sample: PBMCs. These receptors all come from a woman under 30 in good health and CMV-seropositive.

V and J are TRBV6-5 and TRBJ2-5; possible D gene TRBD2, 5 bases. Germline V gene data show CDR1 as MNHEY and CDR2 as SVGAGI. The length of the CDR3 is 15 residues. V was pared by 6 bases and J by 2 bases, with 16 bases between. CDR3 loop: CASSPEDLVQETQYF. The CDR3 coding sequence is TGTGCCAGCAGCCCAGAGGACTTAGTACAAGAGACCCAGTACTTC.

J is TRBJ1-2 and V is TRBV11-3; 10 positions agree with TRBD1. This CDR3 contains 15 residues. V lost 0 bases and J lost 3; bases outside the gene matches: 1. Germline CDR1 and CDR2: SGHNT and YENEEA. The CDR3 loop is CASSLETGGYYGYTF. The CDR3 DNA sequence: TGTGCCAGCAGCTTAGAGACAGGGGGCTACTATGGCTACACCTTC.

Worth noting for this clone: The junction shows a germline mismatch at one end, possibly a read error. The DNA of the CDR3 is TGTGCCAGCAGTCAAAGTGTAGGGGGTGACTATGGCTACACCTTC. The encoded protein is CASSQSVGGDYGYTF. The chain recombines TRBV10-3 with TRBJ1-2; D might be TRBD1 (6 bases). The CDR3 consists of 15 residues. Germline V CDR1 and CDR2: ENHRY, SYGVKD.

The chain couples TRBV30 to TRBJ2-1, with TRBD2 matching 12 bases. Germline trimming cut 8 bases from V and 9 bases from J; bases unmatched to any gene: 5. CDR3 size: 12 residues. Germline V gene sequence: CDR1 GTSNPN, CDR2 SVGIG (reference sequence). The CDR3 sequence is CALAGGPGEQFF. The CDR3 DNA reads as TGTGCCCTAGCGGGGGGGCCGGGTGAGCAGTTCTTC.

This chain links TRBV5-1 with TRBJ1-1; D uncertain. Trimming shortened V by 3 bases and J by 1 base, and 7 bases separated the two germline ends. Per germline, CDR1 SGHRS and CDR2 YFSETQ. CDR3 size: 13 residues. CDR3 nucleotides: TGCGCCAGCAGCTCCACAGCGAACACTGAAGCTTTCTTT. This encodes CASSSTANTEAFF.

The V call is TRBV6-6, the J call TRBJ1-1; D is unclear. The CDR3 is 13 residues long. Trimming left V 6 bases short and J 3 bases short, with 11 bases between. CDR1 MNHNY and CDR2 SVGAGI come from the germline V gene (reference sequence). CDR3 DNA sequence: TGTGCCAGCAGGGGAGGCGACCACACTGAAGCTTTCTTT. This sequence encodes CASRGGDHTEAFF.

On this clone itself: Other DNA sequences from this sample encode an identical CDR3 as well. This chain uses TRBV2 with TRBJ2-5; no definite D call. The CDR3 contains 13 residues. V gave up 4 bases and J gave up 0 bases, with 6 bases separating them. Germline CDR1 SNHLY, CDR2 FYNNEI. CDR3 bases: TGTGCCAGCAGTGTGCGGAACCAAGAGACCCAGTACTTC. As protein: CASSVRNQETQYF.

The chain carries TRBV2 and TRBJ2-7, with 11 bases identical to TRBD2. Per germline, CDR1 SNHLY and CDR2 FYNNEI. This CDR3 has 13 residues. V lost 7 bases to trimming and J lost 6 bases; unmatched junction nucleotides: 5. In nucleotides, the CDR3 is TGTGCCAGCAAGCTAGCGGGAGGAGTCGAGCAGTACTTC. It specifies CASKLAGGVEQYF.

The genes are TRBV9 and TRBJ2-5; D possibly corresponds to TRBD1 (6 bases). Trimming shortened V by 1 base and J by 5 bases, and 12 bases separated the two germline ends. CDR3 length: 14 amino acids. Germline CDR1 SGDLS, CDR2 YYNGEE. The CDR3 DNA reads TGTGCCAGCAGCGTACAGGGGCGACCGGAGACCCAGTACTTC. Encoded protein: CASSVQGRPETQYF.

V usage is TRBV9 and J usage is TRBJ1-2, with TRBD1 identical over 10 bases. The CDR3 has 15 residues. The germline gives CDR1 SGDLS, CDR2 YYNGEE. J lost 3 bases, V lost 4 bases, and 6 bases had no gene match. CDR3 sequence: CASSKGTGDDYGYTF. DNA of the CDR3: TGTGCCAGCAGCAAAGGGACAGGGGATGACTATGGCTACACCTTC.

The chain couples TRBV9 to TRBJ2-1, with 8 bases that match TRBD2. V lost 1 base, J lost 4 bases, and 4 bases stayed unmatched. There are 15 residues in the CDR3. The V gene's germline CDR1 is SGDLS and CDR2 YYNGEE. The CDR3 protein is CASSVNGREYNEQFF. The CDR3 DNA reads TGTGCCAGCAGCGTAAACGGGAGGGAGTACAATGAGCAGTTCTTC.

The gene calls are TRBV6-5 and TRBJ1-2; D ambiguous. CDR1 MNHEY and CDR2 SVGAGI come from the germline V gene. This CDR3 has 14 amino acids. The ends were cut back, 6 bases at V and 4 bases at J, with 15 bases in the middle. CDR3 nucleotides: TGTGCCAGCAGCCAAGACGGGTTTGTCTATGGCTACACCTTC. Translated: CASSQDGFVYGYTF.

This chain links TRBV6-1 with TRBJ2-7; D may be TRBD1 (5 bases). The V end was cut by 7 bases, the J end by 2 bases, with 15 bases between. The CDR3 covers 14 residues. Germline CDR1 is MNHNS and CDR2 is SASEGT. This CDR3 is CASNEDTRTYEQYF. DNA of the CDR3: TGTGCCAGCAATGAGGACACCAGAACCTACGAGCAGTACTTC.

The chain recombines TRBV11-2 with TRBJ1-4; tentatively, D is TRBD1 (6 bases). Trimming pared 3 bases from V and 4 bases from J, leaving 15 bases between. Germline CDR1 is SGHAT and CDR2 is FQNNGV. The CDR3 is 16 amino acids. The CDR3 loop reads CASSFTPTGLNEKLFF. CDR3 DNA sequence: TGTGCCAGCAGCTTCACTCCGACAGGACTTAATGAAAAACTGTTTTTT.

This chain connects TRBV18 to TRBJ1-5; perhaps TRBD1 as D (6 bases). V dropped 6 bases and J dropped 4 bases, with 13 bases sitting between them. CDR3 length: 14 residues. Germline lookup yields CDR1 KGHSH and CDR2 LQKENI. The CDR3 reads CASSIQGRNQPQHF. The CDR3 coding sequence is TGTGCCAGCTCGATACAGGGTAGAAATCAGCCCCAGCATTTT.

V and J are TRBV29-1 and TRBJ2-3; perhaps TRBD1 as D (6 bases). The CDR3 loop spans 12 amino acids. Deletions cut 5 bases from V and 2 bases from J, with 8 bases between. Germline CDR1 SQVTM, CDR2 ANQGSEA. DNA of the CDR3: TGCAGCGTTCCAGGGGTCACAGATACGCAGTATTTT. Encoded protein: CSVPGVTDTQYF.

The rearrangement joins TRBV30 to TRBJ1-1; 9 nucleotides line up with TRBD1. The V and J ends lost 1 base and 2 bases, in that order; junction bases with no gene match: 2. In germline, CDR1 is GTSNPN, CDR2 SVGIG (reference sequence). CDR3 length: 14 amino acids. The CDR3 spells CAWSDTGGNTEAFF. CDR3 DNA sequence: TGTGCCTGGAGTGATACAGGGGGCAACACTGAAGCTTTCTTT.

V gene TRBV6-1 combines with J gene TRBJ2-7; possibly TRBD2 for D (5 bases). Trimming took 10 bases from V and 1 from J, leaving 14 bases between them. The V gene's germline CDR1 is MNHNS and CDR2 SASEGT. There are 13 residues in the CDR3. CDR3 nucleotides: TGTGCCACCAAACGTACTAGTTCCTACGAGCAGTACTTC. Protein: CATKRTSSYEQYF.

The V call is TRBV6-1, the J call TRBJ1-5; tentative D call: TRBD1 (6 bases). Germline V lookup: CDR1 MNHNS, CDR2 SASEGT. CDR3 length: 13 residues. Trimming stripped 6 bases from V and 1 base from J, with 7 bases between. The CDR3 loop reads CASRGASNQPQHF. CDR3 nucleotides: TGTGCCAGCAGGGGGGCAAGCAATCAGCCCCAGCATTTT.

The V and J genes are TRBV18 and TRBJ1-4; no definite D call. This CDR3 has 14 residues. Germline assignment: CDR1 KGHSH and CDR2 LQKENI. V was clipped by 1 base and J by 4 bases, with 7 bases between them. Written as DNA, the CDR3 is TGTGCCAGCTCACCACTTAGCTTTAATGAAAAACTGTTTTTT. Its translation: CASSPLSFNEKLFF.

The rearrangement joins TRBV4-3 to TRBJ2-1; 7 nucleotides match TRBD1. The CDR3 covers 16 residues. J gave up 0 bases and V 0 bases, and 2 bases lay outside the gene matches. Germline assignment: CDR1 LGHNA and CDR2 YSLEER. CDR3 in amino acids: CASSQEGGSSYNEQFF. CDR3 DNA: TGCGCCAGCAGCCAAGAAGGGGGCAGCTCCTACAATGAGCAGTTCTTC.

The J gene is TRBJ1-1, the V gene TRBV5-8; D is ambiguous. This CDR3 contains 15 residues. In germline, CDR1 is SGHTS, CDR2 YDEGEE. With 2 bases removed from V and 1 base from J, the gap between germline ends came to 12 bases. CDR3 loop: CASSLSPAWNTEAFF. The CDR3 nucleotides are TGTGCCAGCAGCTTAAGCCCAGCGTGGAACACTGAAGCTTTCTTT. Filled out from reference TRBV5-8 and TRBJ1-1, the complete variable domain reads EAGVTQSPTHLIKTRGQQATLRCSPISGHTSVYWYQQALGLGLQFLLWYDEGEERNRGNFPPRFSGRQFPNYSSELNVNALELEDSALYLCASSLSPAWNTEAFFGQGTRLTVV.

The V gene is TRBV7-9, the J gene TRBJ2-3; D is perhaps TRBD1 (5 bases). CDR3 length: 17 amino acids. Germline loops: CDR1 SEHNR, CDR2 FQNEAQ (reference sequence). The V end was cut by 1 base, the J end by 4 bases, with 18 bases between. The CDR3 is CASSLGGLGRAADTQYF. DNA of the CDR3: TGTGCCAGCAGCTTAGGTGGCTTGGGCAGGGCGGCAGATACGCAGTATTTT.

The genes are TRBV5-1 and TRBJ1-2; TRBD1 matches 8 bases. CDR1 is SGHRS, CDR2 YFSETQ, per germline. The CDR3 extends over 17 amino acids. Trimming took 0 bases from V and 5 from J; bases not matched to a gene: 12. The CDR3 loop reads CASSLAPSGGGEYGYTF. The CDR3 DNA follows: TGCGCCAGCAGCTTGGCCCCGTCAGGGGGCGGGGAATATGGCTACACCTTC.

CDR3 nucleotide sequence: TGTGCTAGTGGGACCGGGGACAGCTCGAATCAGCCCCAGCATTTT. Translating gives CASGTGDSSNQPQHF. This chain links TRBV12-5 with TRBJ1-5; 7 nucleotides align to TRBD1. The V gene end was trimmed by 6 bases and the J gene end by 4 bases; junction bases not matched to a gene: 9. CDR3 length: 15 amino acids. From germline, CDR1 is LGHNT and CDR2 FRNRAP.

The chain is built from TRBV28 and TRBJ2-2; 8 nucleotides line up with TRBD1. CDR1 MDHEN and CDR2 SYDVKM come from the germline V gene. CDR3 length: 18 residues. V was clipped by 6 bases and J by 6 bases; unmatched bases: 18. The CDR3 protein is CASSYAGGAISLSGELFF. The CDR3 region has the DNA TGTGCCAGCAGCTATGCAGGGGGCGCGATAAGTTTATCCGGGGAGCTGTTTTTT. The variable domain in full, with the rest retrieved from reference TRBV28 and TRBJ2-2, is DVKVTQSSRYLVKRTGEKVFLECVQDMDHENMFWYRQDPGLGLRLIYFSYDVKMKEKGDIPEGYSVSREKKERFSLILESASTNQTSMYLCASSYAGGAISLSGELFFGEGSRLTVL.

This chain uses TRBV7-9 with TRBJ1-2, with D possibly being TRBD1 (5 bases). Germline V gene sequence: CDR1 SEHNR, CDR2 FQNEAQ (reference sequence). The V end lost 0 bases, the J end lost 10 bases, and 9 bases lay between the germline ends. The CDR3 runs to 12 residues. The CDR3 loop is CASSLAGVDYTF. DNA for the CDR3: TGTGCCAGCAGCTTAGCAGGGGTAGACTACACCTTC.